Listed below are T cell receptor beta chains from one sample, sequenced in a study of CD8+CD57+ T cells in acquired aplastic anemia. TCRdb analysed the reads with MiXCR anew, one entry per CDR3 protein. The repertoire holds 120,000 or so distinct CDR3 sequences, almost 40% seen once, with over 2% in the top ten. Source material: sorted CD4+, CD8+, or CD8+CD57+ T cells (not recorded which) from PBMCs. The receptor source for this set is a human donor with aplastic anemia. The CDR3 runs from the conserved cysteine through the conserved F or W. Fields, in order: V gene, CDR3 length, J gene, CDR3 protein.

v_call: TRBV5-1; cdr3_length: 14; j_call: TRBJ2-3; cdr3_aa: CASSLGRGPDTQYF
v_call: TRBV20-1; cdr3_length: 16; j_call: TRBJ2-3; cdr3_aa: CSAPNPGLADSDTQYF
v_call: TRBV7-2; cdr3_length: 13; j_call: TRBJ1-2; cdr3_aa: CASSPMVGMGYTF
v_call: TRBV12-3/TRBV12-4; cdr3_length: 12; j_call: TRBJ1-2; cdr3_aa: CSSSELDYGYTF
v_call: TRBV12-3/TRBV12-4; cdr3_length: 15; j_call: TRBJ1-6; cdr3_aa: CASSHDGTDNSPLRF
v_call: TRBV10-1; cdr3_length: 15; j_call: TRBJ2-1; cdr3_aa: CASSAGGPDYNEQFF
v_call: TRBV2; cdr3_length: 13; j_call: TRBJ1-6; cdr3_aa: CASSGRDRYHLHF
v_call: TRBV10-1; cdr3_length: 13; j_call: TRBJ1-2; cdr3_aa: CANIPGGLYGYTF
v_call: TRBV5-5; cdr3_length: 13; j_call: TRBJ2-2; cdr3_aa: CASRPTATGELFF
v_call: TRBV2; cdr3_length: 14; j_call: TRBJ1-1; cdr3_aa: CASSVGQMNTEAFF
v_call: TRBV6-1; cdr3_length: 11; j_call: TRBJ1-2; cdr3_aa: CASSGHYGYTF
v_call: TRBV15; cdr3_length: 14; j_call: TRBJ2-5; cdr3_aa: CATSSPASSETQYF
v_call: TRBV28; cdr3_length: 11; j_call: TRBJ1-1; cdr3_aa: CASKTNTEAFF
v_call: TRBV7-9; cdr3_length: 12; j_call: TRBJ1-2; cdr3_aa: CASSLANGGYTF
v_call: TRBV6-5; cdr3_length: 14; j_call: TRBJ1-5; cdr3_aa: CASSYSGGNQPQHF
v_call: TRBV5-1; cdr3_length: 15; j_call: TRBJ1-3; cdr3_aa: CASSLTGDSGNTIYF
v_call: TRBV10-3; cdr3_length: 13; j_call: TRBJ2-7; cdr3_aa: CAISDQGRYEQYF
v_call: TRBV7-6; cdr3_length: 13; j_call: TRBJ1-2; cdr3_aa: CASSLFGVNGYTF
v_call: TRBV6-2/TRBV6-3; cdr3_length: 15; j_call: TRBJ2-3; cdr3_aa: CASSLPPFLTDTQYF
v_call: TRBV5-4; cdr3_length: 14; j_call: TRBJ1-5; cdr3_aa: CASSLFGGGQPQHF
v_call: TRBV3-1; cdr3_length: 17; j_call: TRBJ2-1; cdr3_aa: CASSHGQGYPRYNEQFF
v_call: TRBV5-5; cdr3_length: 15; j_call: TRBJ1-1; cdr3_aa: CASSFSGTANTEAFF
v_call: TRBV9; cdr3_length: 15; j_call: TRBJ1-2; cdr3_aa: CASSVGNAAIYGYTF
v_call: TRBV10-2; cdr3_length: 16; j_call: TRBJ2-2; cdr3_aa: CASSESERGNSGELFF
v_call: TRBV19; cdr3_length: 15; j_call: TRBJ1-1; cdr3_aa: CASSPRGTMNTEAFF
v_call: TRBV6-2/TRBV6-3; cdr3_length: 17; j_call: TRBJ2-2; cdr3_aa: CASSYPPERGFNGELFF
v_call: TRBV20-1; cdr3_length: 15; j_call: TRBJ2-5; cdr3_aa: CSARRIQGRGETQYF
v_call: TRBV10-3; cdr3_length: 12; j_call: TRBJ1-2; cdr3_aa: CASSDPPQGYTF